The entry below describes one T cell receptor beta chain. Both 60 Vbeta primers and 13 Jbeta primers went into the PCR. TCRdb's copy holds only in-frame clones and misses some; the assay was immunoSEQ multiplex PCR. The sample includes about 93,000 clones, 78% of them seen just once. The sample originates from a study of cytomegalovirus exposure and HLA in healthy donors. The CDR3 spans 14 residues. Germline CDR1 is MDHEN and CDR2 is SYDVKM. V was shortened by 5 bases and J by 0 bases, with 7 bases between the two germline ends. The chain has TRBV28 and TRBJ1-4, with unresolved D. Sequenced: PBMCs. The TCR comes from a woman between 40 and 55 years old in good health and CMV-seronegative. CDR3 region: CASSKRATNEKLFF. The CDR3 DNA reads TGTGCCAGCAGTAAGAGGGCAACTAATGAAAAACTGTTTTTT.